This T cell receptor (beta chain) was profiled in a study of T cells in pancreatic ductal adenocarcinoma. Study results and limitations: Comparisons of tumor and blood clonality may show falsely lower tumor diversity. This surgical cohort overrepresents the minority presenting with early-stage disease.

Trimming cost V 4 bases and J 4 bases; bases outside gene matches: 12. Germline CDR1 and CDR2: SGHAT and FQDESV (reference sequence). The CDR3 sequence is 17 residues long. No neoadjuvant therapy was given to the selected pancreatic ductal adenocarcinoma patients before their surgery. Assay: immunoSEQ multiplex PCR; the TCRdb copy retains only in-frame clones and omits some. Among over 85,000 clones listed, roughly 96% were seen once. Comments on this clone: Its antigen remains unknown.

The specimen was PBMCs. J is TRBJ2-3 and V is TRBV11-1; TRBD2 agrees at 9 bases. The receptor was isolated from a human donor with pancreatic ductal adenocarcinoma. For the CDR3, the DNA is TGTGCCAGCAGCTACGAGCTAGCGGGACCCCCCCCAGATACGCAGTATTTT. This translates into CASSYELAGPPPDTQYF.